Below, 30 T cell receptor beta chains from the same sample are listed, as sequenced in a study of response to subunit inactivated influenza vaccine. TCRdb re-analysed the RT-PCR reads in MiXCR, keeping a single row per CDR3 protein. The sample carries about 780,000 distinct CDR3 sequences, around 20% recorded once. The sample in question was PBMCs from blood, obtained roughly 5 days after vaccination. The source is a man in his fifties who received an inactivated influenza vaccine.

The CDR3 reads CASSTSGSTSYEQYF. The CDR3 bases are TGTGCCAGCAGTACAAGCGGGAGCACGAGCTACGAGCAGTACTTC. The genes are TRBV6-2 or TRBV6-3 and TRBJ2-7; 8 bases are shared with TRBD2. The length of the CDR3 is 15 residues. Germline V gives CDR1 MNHEY, CDR2 SVGEGT. V lost 5 bases and J lost 3; bases outside the gene matches: 9.

The table lists this clonotype with a few counts. The chain is built from TRBV4-2 and TRBJ2-1; 10 bases map to TRBD2. With 2 bases clipped from V and 10 bases from J, the junction kept 14 bases outside the gene matches. CDR1 is LGHNA, CDR2 YNFKEQ, per germline. This CDR3 is built from 17 residues. CDR3 in amino acids: CASSQFKAGGQSGEQFF. CDR3 DNA: TGTGCCAGCAGCCAATTCAAAGCGGGGGGGCAGTCGGGGGAGCAGTTCTTC.

This clonotype was counted only a few times. The V call is TRBV12-3 or TRBV12-4, the J call TRBJ1-4; D unresolved. The CDR3 extends over 13 amino acids. V was cut by 3 bases and J by 4 bases, with 6 bases left in between. The DNA of the CDR3 is TGTGCCAGCAGTTTGCGTTTTAATGAAAAACTGTTTTTT. It encodes CASSLRFNEKLFF.

V gene TRBV20-1 combines with J gene TRBJ2-7, with a possible D match to TRBD2 (6 bases). Germline CDR1 reads DFQATT; CDR2 reads SNEGSKA (reference sequence). The CDR3 loop spans 14 amino acids. Trimming left V 5 bases short and J 7 bases short, with 21 bases between. CDR3 region: CSALPPGLRREQYF. The DNA for the CDR3 is TGCAGTGCTCTCCCCCCGGGACTCCGGCGGGAGCAGTACTTC.

J is TRBJ2-1 and V is TRBV4-2; 10 positions agree with TRBD1. This CDR3 region has 18 residues. Trimming removed 4 bases from V and 8 bases from J; junction bases left unmatched: 17. Germline values: CDR1 LGHNA, CDR2 YNFKEQ. CDR3 loop: CASSRGQGSRIPFDEQFF. Here the CDR3 DNA reads TGTGCCAGCAGCCGGGGACAGGGGAGCCGAATCCCATTCGATGAGCAGTTCTTC.

This clonotype was seen more than once but under ten times. This sequence joins TRBV20-1 and TRBJ2-5; TRBD1 matches 9 bases. The length of the CDR3 is 14 residues. The germline CDR1 and CDR2 sequences are DFQATT and SNEGSKA (reference sequence). V was clipped by 5 bases and J by 4 bases; unmatched bases: 8. CDR3 coding DNA: TGCAGTGCTCACCGGGACAGGGTTTTAGAGACCCAGTACTTC. It specifies CSAHRDRVLETQYF.

This clonotype occurred many times. The CDR3 sequence is CASSRISGSRSYEQYF. As DNA, the CDR3 is TGTGCCAGCAGTCGTATTAGCGGGAGTCGATCCTACGAGCAGTACTTC. This sequence joins TRBV12-3 or TRBV12-4 and TRBJ2-7, with TRBD2 identical over 9 bases. The V gene end was trimmed by 5 bases and the J gene end by 1 base; junction bases not matched to a gene: 9. This CDR3 is built from 16 residues.

This clonotype has only a few counts. This chain's CDR3 is CSASPGPNSPLHF. The CDR3 DNA is TGCAGTGCTAGCCCAGGGCCAAATTCACCCCTCCACTTT. The V gene is TRBV20-1, the J gene TRBJ1-6; maybe TRBD1 (5 bases). The CDR3 sequence is 13 residues long. Germline assignment: CDR1 DFQATT and CDR2 SNEGSKA (reference sequence). V lost 3 bases and J lost 7, with 10 bases in between.

This clonotype came up a few times. The chain employs TRBV20-1 and TRBJ1-1; 10 bases line up with TRBD1. Unmatched junction bases numbered 10, after V lost 0 bases and J lost 3 bases. The CDR3 loop spans 17 amino acids. Germline V gives CDR1 DFQATT, CDR2 SNEGSKA (reference sequence). CDR3 sequence (DNA): TGCAGTGCTAGAGATCGGGGACAGGGGTGGGCGGACACTGAAGCTTTCTTT. Amino acid sequence: CSARDRGQGWADTEAFF.

This clonotype has a handful of counts. The genes are TRBV20-1 and TRBJ1-5; D uncertain. Germline loops: CDR1 DFQATT, CDR2 SNEGSKA (reference sequence). Trimming stripped 1 base from V and 0 bases from J, with 10 bases between. This CDR3 contains 15 residues. DNA of the CDR3: TGCAGTGCTAGAGGAGGCAGAGCTAGCAATCAGCCCCAGCATTTT. It encodes CSARGGRASNQPQHF.

CDR3 DNA: TGTGCCAGCAGCGGAGAGACAGGGGGCTCCCGGGGAGATACGCAGTATTTT. It is translated as CASSGETGGSRGDTQYF. The chain links TRBV5-6 to TRBJ2-3, with 10 bases aligning to TRBD1. V shed 4 bases and J 5 bases; nucleotides not matched to a gene: 13. The CDR3 runs 17 residues. Germline loops: CDR1 SGHDT, CDR2 YYEEEE. Full variable domain (rest looked up from reference TRBV5-6 and TRBJ2-3): DAGVTQSPTHLIKTRGQQVTLRCSPKSGHDTVSWYQQALGQGPQFIFQYYEEEERQRGNFPDRFSGHQFPNYSSELNVNALLLGDSALYLCASSGETGGSRGDTQYFGPGTRLTVL.

The table lists this clonotype with a few counts. The rearrangement joins TRBV20-1 to TRBJ2-2, with 12 bases matching TRBD2. The junction had 5 bases not matched to a gene; V was cut back by 5 bases and J by 4 bases. Germline values: CDR1 DFQATT, CDR2 SNEGSKA (reference sequence). The CDR3 consists of 15 residues. CDR3 in amino acids: CSAGLAGRPTGELFF. CDR3 in DNA: TGCAGTGCTGGACTAGCGGGGAGGCCCACCGGGGAGCTGTTTTTT.

The CDR3 sequence is CASSLRLAGGLSQETQYF. CDR3 DNA: TGTGCCAGCAGCTTAAGACTAGCGGGGGGCCTGAGCCAAGAGACCCAGTACTTC. The chain joins TRBV11-2 to TRBJ2-5; 13 bases fit TRBD2. The junction had 7 bases not matched to a gene; V was cut back by 2 bases and J by 1 base. Per the germline V gene, CDR1 is SGHAT and CDR2 is FQNNGV. The CDR3 extends over 18 amino acids.

The chain joins TRBV7-9 to TRBJ2-3; 9 positions match TRBD2. With 7 bases clipped from V and 8 bases from J, the junction kept 13 bases outside the gene matches. From germline, CDR1 is SEHNR and CDR2 FQNEAQ (reference sequence). This CDR3 region has 15 residues. As DNA, the CDR3 is TGTGCCAGCAAGGCAGCGGGGGGAGTAGCCGTTACGCAGTATTTT. This gives the protein CASKAAGGVAVTQYF.

This clonotype has a handful of counts. This chain connects TRBV30 to TRBJ2-2; TRBD2 aligns across 8 bases. J lost 7 bases, V lost 5 bases, and 6 bases had no gene match. The CDR3 sequence is 13 residues long. Germline V gene data show CDR1 as GTSNPN and CDR2 as SVGIG (reference sequence). The DNA of the CDR3 is TGTGCCTGGGCGCCTAGCGGGTACGGGGAGCTGTTTTTT. Protein: CAWAPSGYGELFF.

The chain employs TRBV25-1 and TRBJ2-4; possibly TRBD2 for D (7 bases). Trimming took 4 bases from V and 0 from J, leaving 13 bases between them. CDR1 and CDR2 (germline): MGHDK, SYGVNS. The CDR3 covers 16 residues. CDR3 in DNA: TGTGCCAGCAGTGGAGCGGGACAAGAAGCCAAAAACATTCAGTACTTC. The encoded protein is CASSGAGQEAKNIQYF.

The chain combines TRBV7-9 with TRBJ2-5; a possible D gene is TRBD2 (6 bases). The V end was cut by 4 bases, the J end by 7 bases, with 19 bases between. This CDR3 is 15 amino acids long. The V gene's germline CDR1 is SEHNR and CDR2 FQNEAQ (reference sequence). CDR3 bases: TGTGCCAGCAGCTCCCCGACTAGGGATCGAGCGACCCAGTACTTC. This translates into CASSSPTRDRATQYF.

A few counts support this clonotype. The V gene is TRBV7-9, the J gene TRBJ2-3; TRBD1 might be the D (6 bases). Trimming cost V 2 bases and J 4 bases, with 13 bases left between them. Germline V gives CDR1 SEHNR, CDR2 FQNEAQ (reference sequence). The CDR3 extends over 15 amino acids. CDR3 region: CASSLSGQGSDTQYF. In nucleotides, the CDR3 is TGTGCCAGCAGCTTATCGGGCCAGGGGTCAGATACGCAGTATTTT.

This clonotype was seen a few times. The chain joins TRBV7-9 to TRBJ2-1, with 7 bases lining up with TRBD1. Germline values: CDR1 SEHNR, CDR2 FQNEAQ (reference sequence). CDR3 length equals 16 residues. V trimming: 5 bases; J trimming: 10 bases; junction bases outside the gene matches: 17. The CDR3 reads CASSPIGTVFLREQFF. In nucleotides, the CDR3 is TGTGCCAGCAGCCCCATCGGGACAGTCTTTCTGAGGGAGCAGTTCTTC.

The chain recombines TRBV7-9 with TRBJ1-4; a weak D match, TRBD1 (6 bases). This CDR3 is 15 amino acids long. Germline V gene sequence: CDR1 SEHNR, CDR2 FQNEAQ (reference sequence). V was cut by 8 bases and J by 4 bases, with 17 bases left in between. This chain's CDR3 is CASRSKDRLNEKLFF. In DNA form, the CDR3 reads TGTGCCAGCCGTTCCAAGGACAGACTTAATGAAAAACTGTTTTTT.

In this sample, this clonotype turned up a few times. V is TRBV21-1 and J is TRBJ2-1; the table gives TRBD1 as D, unverified against the DNA. TRBV21-1 is classified as a pseudogene. This CDR3 has 16 amino acids. The CDR3 is CASSTSGTGGCYEQFF. The CDR3 nucleotides read TGTGCCAGCAGCACCTCCGGGACAGGGGGCTGTTATGAGCAGTTCTTC.

This clonotype was counted a few times. V gene TRBV4-3 combines with J gene TRBJ2-5; TRBD2 aligns across 8 bases. This CDR3 has 16 amino acids. CDR1 is LGHNA, CDR2 YSLEER, per germline. The trim removed 1 base at V and 1 base at J, leaving 5 bases unmatched. CDR3 DNA: TGCGCCAGCAGCCAAGCCGGGACTAGAGGCCAAGAGACCCAGTACTTC. Amino acid sequence: CASSQAGTRGQETQYF.

This clonotype turned up a few times. This sequence joins TRBV7-8 and TRBJ2-3; D possibly corresponds to TRBD1 (7 bases). The CDR3 has 13 amino acids. Germline V CDR1 and CDR2: SGHVS, FQNEAQ. The ends were cut back, 1 base at V and 9 bases at J, with 11 bases in the middle. This CDR3 is CASSLDAGGTQYF. CDR3 nucleotides: TGTGCCAGCAGCTTAGACGCAGGGGGGACGCAGTATTTT.

In its sample, this clonotype was seen once. This may be a read error, as it is one base from a much larger clone. J is TRBJ2-5 and V is TRBV6-1; a possible D gene is TRBD1 (5 bases). Germline V gene lookup returns CDR1 MNHNS and CDR2 SASEGT. V lost 7 bases and J 2 bases, leaving 14 bases between the germline ends. The CDR3 runs to 14 residues. CDR3: CASTQGFSQETQYF. The CDR3 DNA sequence: TGTGCCAGCACTCAGGGTTTCAGTCAAGAGACCCAGTACTTC.

The V and J genes are TRBV20-1 and TRBJ2-5; D is ambiguous. V lost 7 bases and J lost 4, with 13 bases in between. This CDR3 is built from 12 residues. Per germline, CDR1 DFQATT and CDR2 SNEGSKA (reference sequence). CDR3 bases: TGCAGTGGGCAGCGAGGCGGAGAGACCCAGTACTTC. It codes for CSGQRGGETQYF.

This clonotype turned up a few times. Here the CDR3 reads CASSLAHGPYGYTF. CDR3 DNA: TGTGCCAGCAGCTTAGCGCACGGACCCTATGGCTACACCTTC. V gene TRBV7-9 combines with J gene TRBJ1-2; D is undetermined. The CDR3 loop spans 14 amino acids. Looked up from germline, CDR1 is SEHNR and CDR2 is FQNEAQ (reference sequence). The V gene lost 0 bases and the J gene lost 4 bases, with 9 bases spanning the gap.

This clonotype turned up a few times. The chain links TRBV5-1 to TRBJ2-3; perhaps TRBD1 as D (5 bases). The CDR3 sequence is 17 residues long. Germline V gene data show CDR1 as SGHRS and CDR2 as YFSETQ. Trimming pared 7 bases from V and 0 bases from J, leaving 21 bases between. This CDR3 reads CASALTSTVTSTDTQYF. In nucleotides, the CDR3 is TGCGCCAGCGCGTTAACCTCGACAGTCACTAGCACAGATACGCAGTATTTT. Using reference TRBV5-1 and TRBJ2-3 for the parts outside the CDR3, the full variable domain is KAGVTQTPRYLIKTRGQQVTLSCSPISGHRSVSWYQQTPGQGLQFLFEYFSETQRNKGNFPGRFSGRQFSNSRSEMNVSTLELGDSALYLCASALTSTVTSTDTQYFGPGTRLTVL.

V gene TRBV6-5 combines with J gene TRBJ2-5; a possible D gene is TRBD2 (6 bases). The CDR3 totals 16 residues. Germline CDR1 and CDR2: MNHEY and SVGAGI. Trimming took 5 bases from V and 2 from J, leaving 18 bases between them. CDR3 residues: CASSNGLSDLQETQYF. Written as DNA, the CDR3 is TGTGCCAGCAGTAACGGACTATCGGATCTTCAAGAGACCCAGTACTTC.

The chain joins TRBV12-3 or TRBV12-4 to TRBJ2-1; D ambiguous. The CDR3 is 14 residues long. V was pared by 3 bases and J by 9 bases, with 15 bases between. The CDR3 DNA is TGTGCCAGCAGTTTGCCTCACCCCTCGGGTGAGCAGTTCTTC. Its translation is CASSLPHPSGEQFF.

This clonotype has only a few counts. In DNA form, the CDR3 reads TGCAGTGCTAGAAGGCGACAGGGATCCCGCTCCTACAATGAGCAGTTCTTC. Translation gives CSARRRQGSRSYNEQFF. The chain links TRBV20-1 to TRBJ2-1, with 7 bases fitting TRBD1. This CDR3 is 17 amino acids long. Germline assignment: CDR1 DFQATT and CDR2 SNEGSKA (reference sequence). After removal of 2 bases from V and 0 bases from J, the junction contained 10 bases not matched to a gene.